This T cell receptor beta chain was captured in a study of Graves' ophthalmopathy and Graves' hyperthyroidism. The study's findings and limits: Most expanded thyroid clonotypes above 0.001 frequency also appeared in blood.

RNA transcripts served as template for amplifying TCR beta CDR3 sequences. RT-PCR with HTBI primers came first, then second-round multiplex PCR. One entry per CDR3 protein results from TCRdb running MiXCR on the multiplex PCR reads. The sample has some 400,000 distinct CDR3 sequences; roughly 18% are singletons. CDR3 size: 14 residues. Germline values: CDR1 LGHNT, CDR2 FRNRAP. V lost 8 bases and J lost 0, with 13 bases in between. Concerning this clonotype itself: Antigen unknown.

This TCR was sampled from a woman aged 18-29 years with Graves' ophthalmopathy. Sequencing input: peripheral blood. The chain is built from TRBV12-5 and TRBJ2-5; D perhaps matches TRBD2 (5 bases). CDR3 loop: CASRRTGNQETQYF. DNA for the CDR3: TGTGCTAGTAGGCGGACTGGGAACCAAGAGACCCAGTACTTC.